This T cell receptor (beta chain) is drawn from a study of blood T cell repertoires in COVID-19. For the study at large: Some COVID-19 samples were acute and others convalescent; all came from the United States, Italy and Spain. T cells, B-cell-depleted T cells, or PBMCs provided the cDNA or gDNA that served as material.

The repertoire was sequenced with immunoSEQ multiplex PCR; TCRdb's copy has only in-frame clones and lacks some. The sample yields tens of thousands of clones, around 80% seen once. The germline V gene has CDR1 WNHNN and CDR2 SYGVQD (reference sequence). J was trimmed by 8 bases and V by 2 bases; bases with no gene match: 3. The CDR3 is made up of 15 amino acids. The material sequenced was peripheral blood. This clonotype originated in a human donor in a cohort sampled during active COVID-19. V and J are TRBV10-1 and TRBJ2-1, with 13 bases matching TRBD2. CDR3 residues: CASSEGTSGKDEQFF. Here the CDR3 DNA reads TGCGCCAGCAGTGAGGGGACTAGCGGGAAGGATGAGCAGTTCTTC.